This TCR beta chain was captured in a study of Ad26.COV2.S vaccination and SARS-CoV-2 variants. Notes on the study in general: Substantial response breadth was reportedly seen for spike-specific CD8+ and CD4+ T cells after vaccination. Similar non-spike TCR breadth was seen in vaccine and placebo recipients. Individuals receiving vaccine had higher spike-specific TCR breadth than placebo recipients did.

The CDR3 extends over 16 amino acids. Trimming took 2 bases from V and 2 from J, leaving 14 bases between them. Germline V gene lookup returns CDR1 MGHRA and CDR2 YSYEKL. TCRdb's copy holds only in-frame clones and misses some; the assay was immunoSEQ multiplex PCR. The repertoire holds tens of thousands of clones, with 65% to 90% as singletons. With regard to this clone: Its antigen is not identified.

The sequence came from a human donor who had recovered from COVID-19. Sample: peripheral blood, taken after recovery from COVID-19. The chain joins TRBV4-1 to TRBJ2-3; TRBD1 might be the D (6 bases). CDR3 DNA sequence: TGCGCCAGCAGCCAACGGACAGCCGTCGTCACAGATACGCAGTATTTT. Its protein product is CASSQRTAVVTDTQYF.